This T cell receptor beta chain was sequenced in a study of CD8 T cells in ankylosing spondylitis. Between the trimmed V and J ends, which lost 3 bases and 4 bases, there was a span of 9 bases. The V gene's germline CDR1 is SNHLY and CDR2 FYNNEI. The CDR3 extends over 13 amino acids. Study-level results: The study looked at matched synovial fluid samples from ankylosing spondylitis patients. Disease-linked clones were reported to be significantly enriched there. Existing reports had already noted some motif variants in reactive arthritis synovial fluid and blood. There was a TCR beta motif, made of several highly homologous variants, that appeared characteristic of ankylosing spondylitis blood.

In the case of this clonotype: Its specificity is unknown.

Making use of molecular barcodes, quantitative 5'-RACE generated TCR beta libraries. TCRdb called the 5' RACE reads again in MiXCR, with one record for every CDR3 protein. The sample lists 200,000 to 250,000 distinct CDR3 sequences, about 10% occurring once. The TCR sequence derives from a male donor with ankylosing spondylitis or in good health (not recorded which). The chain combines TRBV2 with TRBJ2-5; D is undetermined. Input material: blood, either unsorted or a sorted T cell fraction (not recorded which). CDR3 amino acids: CASSEVSPETQYF. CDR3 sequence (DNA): TGTGCCAGCAGTGAGGTTAGCCCAGAGACCCAGTACTTC.